This entry lists 7 T cell receptor beta chains sequenced from one sample in a study of identical twins. TCRdb fed the 5' RACE reads into MiXCR, producing one record per CDR3 protein. The sample lists 450,000 to 600,000 distinct CDR3 sequences; approximately 20% were seen once. This sample was shared with a second study, whose subject was yellow fever vaccine responses in identical twins.

The sample comprised CD4+ T cells sorted from blood. Every receptor here comes from a woman aged 18-29 years in good health.

This clonotype was counted ten times or more. The rearrangement uses TRBV12-3 or TRBV12-4 and TRBJ2-7; D might be TRBD2 (6 bases). The V and J ends lost 3 bases and 3 bases respectively, with 12 bases between them. The CDR3 covers 14 residues. The CDR3 coding sequence is TGTGCCAGCAGTTTGGCAAGTAGCGGCTACGAGCAGTACTTC. As protein: CASSLASSGYEQYF.

This clonotype was seen more than once but under ten times. The chain couples TRBV12-3 or TRBV12-4 to TRBJ1-1, with D tentatively TRBD1 (6 bases). The CDR3 sequence is 12 residues long. Between the trimmed V and J ends, which lost 6 bases and 6 bases, there was a span of 11 bases. The CDR3 reads CASRDSYPEAFF. The CDR3 DNA reads TGTGCCAGCAGGGACAGTTATCCTGAAGCTTTCTTT.

The CDR3 bases are TGTGCCAGCAGTCCGCGGACAGTTGTCGGGGAGCTGTTTTTT. It is translated as CASSPRTVVGELFF. V is TRBV12-3 or TRBV12-4 and J is TRBJ2-2, with D possibly matching TRBD1 (6 bases). This CDR3 is built from 14 residues. Trimming removed 5 bases from V and 7 bases from J, with 14 bases in between.

Only a few counts were recorded for this clonotype. The CDR3 region is CAISGTDYNEQFF. In DNA, the CDR3 is TGTGCCATCAGTGGGACAGATTACAATGAGCAGTTCTTC. The chain uses TRBV10-3 and TRBJ2-1; D may be TRBD1 (6 bases). Per germline, CDR1 ENHRY and CDR2 SYGVKD. The CDR3 totals 13 residues. Between the trimmed V and J ends, which lost 4 bases and 4 bases, there was a span of 8 bases.

The chain is built from TRBV6-1 and TRBJ2-3, with D unresolved. The V end lost 7 bases, the J end lost 0 bases, and 11 bases lay between the germline ends. This CDR3 has 14 residues. The germline V gene has CDR1 MNHNS and CDR2 SASEGT. CDR3 region: CASTGGPSTDTQYF. The CDR3 DNA sequence: TGTGCCAGCACCGGCGGACCGAGCACAGATACGCAGTATTTT.

This rearrangement joins TRBV27 to TRBJ2-1; TRBD2 matches 7 bases. Germline V gene sequence: CDR1 MNHEY, CDR2 SMNVEV (reference sequence). V lost 4 bases and J lost 2; bases outside the gene matches: 8. This CDR3 region has 16 residues. As DNA, the CDR3 is TGTGCCAGCAGTTCCTCAAGCGGGATAACCTACAATGAGCAGTTCTTC. This gives the protein CASSSSSGITYNEQFF.

This clonotype has more than one count but fewer than ten. The J gene is TRBJ2-5, the V gene TRBV7-8, with 7 bases fitting TRBD1. The CDR3 loop spans 15 amino acids. The J segment lost 7 bases and the V segment lost 3 bases, leaving 11 bases of the junction unmatched. Germline CDR1 is SGHVS and CDR2 is FQNEAQ. CDR3 coding DNA: TGTGCCAGCAGCTTCCGGGACAGTATGTATGCGACCCAGTACTTC. This sequence encodes CASSFRDSMYATQYF.